This T cell receptor (beta chain) was retrieved from a study of blood T cell repertoires in COVID-19. The overall study: In each case, the material was cDNA or gDNA derived from T cells, B-cell-depleted T cells, or PBMCs.

Residents of 24 US areas, aged about 18 to 95 years, made up the participants. Symptom resolution, clearance, or two negative PCRs marked donors in Cohort 3 as recovered. Trimming took off 2 bases at V and 6 bases at J, with 10 bases between the two ends. Germline CDR1 reads GTSNPN; CDR2 reads SVGIG (reference sequence). This CDR3 contains 13 residues. In the study's own analysis: The authors estimated nucleated cell counts from reference gene primer amplification. TCRdb keeps only in-frame clones here, not all; method: immunoSEQ multiplex PCR. Clonal size and the V and J genes are those of that table, whereas D and trimming came from the DNA. Of around 300,000 clones listed, about 90% are singletons.

The clonotype comes from a woman between 55 and 75 years old who had recovered from COVID-19. The rearrangement uses TRBV30 and TRBJ2-2, with D perhaps TRBD1 (6 bases). The sequencing input was PBMCs or T cells enriched from blood (not recorded which). The CDR3 reads CAWSIQGSGELFF. CDR3 DNA: TGTGCCTGGAGTATACAGGGTTCCGGGGAGCTGTTTTTT.